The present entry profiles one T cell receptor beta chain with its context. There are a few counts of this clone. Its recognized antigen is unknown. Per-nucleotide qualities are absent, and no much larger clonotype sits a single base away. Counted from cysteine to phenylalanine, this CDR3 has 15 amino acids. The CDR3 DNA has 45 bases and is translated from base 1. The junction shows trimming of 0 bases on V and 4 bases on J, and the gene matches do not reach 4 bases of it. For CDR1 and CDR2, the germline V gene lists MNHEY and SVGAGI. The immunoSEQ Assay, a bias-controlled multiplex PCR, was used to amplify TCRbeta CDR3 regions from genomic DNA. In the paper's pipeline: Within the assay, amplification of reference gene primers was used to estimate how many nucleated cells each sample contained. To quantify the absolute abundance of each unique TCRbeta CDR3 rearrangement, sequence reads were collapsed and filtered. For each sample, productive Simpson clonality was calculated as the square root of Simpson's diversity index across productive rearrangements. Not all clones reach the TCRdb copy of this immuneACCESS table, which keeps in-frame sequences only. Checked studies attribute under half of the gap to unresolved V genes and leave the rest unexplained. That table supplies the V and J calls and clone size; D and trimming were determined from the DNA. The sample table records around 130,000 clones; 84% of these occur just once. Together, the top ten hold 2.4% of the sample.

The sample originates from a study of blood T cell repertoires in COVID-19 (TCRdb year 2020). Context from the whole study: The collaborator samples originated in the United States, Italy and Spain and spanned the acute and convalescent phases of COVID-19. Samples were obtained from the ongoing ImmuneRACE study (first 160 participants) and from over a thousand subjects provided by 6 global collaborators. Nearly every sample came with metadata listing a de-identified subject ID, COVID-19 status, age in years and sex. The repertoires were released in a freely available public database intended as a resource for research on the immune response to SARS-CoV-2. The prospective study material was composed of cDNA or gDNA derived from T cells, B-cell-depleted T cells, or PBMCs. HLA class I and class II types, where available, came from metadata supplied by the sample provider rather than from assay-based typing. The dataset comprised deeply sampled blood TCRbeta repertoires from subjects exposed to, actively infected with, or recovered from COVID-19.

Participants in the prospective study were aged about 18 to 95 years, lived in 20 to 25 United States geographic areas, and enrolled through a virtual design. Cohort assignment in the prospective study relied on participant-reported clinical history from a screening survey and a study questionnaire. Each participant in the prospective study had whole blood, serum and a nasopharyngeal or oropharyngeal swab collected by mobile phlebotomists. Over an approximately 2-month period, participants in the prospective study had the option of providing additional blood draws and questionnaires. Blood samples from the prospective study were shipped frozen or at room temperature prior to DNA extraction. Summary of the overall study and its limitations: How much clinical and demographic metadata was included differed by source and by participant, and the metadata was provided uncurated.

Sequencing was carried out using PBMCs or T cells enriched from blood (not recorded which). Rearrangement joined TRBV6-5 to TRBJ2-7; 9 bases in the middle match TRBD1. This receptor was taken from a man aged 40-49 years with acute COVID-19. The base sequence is TGTGCCAGCAGTTACTCCTGGGGACAGGGTTACGAGCAGTACTTC. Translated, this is CASSYSWGQGYEQYF.